These T cell receptor beta chains were read from a single sample in a study of circulating and synovial CD4+ cells in juvenile arthritis. The method was immunoSEQ multiplex PCR; TCRdb's version includes in-frame clones alone and lacks a portion of them. This table has 30,000 to 40,000 clones, 90% to 95% appearing once. Sequencing was performed on CD4+ T cells from blood. All receptors come from a human donor with juvenile idiopathic arthritis. The CDR3 runs from the conserved cysteine through the conserved F or W. A D gene is named only where the DNA matches it firmly. Some rows mark clone size as missing; the rest say once, few, many or name a class of expanded clone.

d_call,j_call,v_call,clone_size,cdr3_nt,cdr3_aa
.,TRBJ2-7,TRBV28,.,TGTGCCAGCAGCTACAACAGGGATACCTACGAGCAGTACTTC,CASSYNRDTYEQYF
.,TRBJ2-1,TRBV18,.,TGTGCCAGCTCACCACCGACACAGGGCTACAATGAGCAGTTCTTC,CASSPPTQGYNEQFF
.,TRBJ2-3,TRBV10-1,.,TGCGCCAGCAGTGATTATCCGACATCCTCTAGCACAGATACGCAGTATTTT,CASSDYPTSSSTDTQYF
TRBD1,TRBJ2-7,TRBV27,.,TGTGCCAGCAGCCTTCAGGACAGGGGCTACGAGCAGTACTTC,CASSLQDRGYEQYF
.,TRBJ2-3,TRBV27,.,TGTGCCAGCAGTTTATCTGGGGCCACAGATACGCAGTATTTT,CASSLSGATDTQYF
TRBD2,TRBJ2-3,TRBV5-8,once,TGTGCCAGCAGCCGGGGGACTAGCGGGAGCACAGATACGCAGTATTTT,CASSRGTSGSTDTQYF
.,TRBJ2-3,TRBV5-1,.,TGCGCCAGCAGCTTAACTCTAGCGCATACGCAGTATTTT,CASSLTLAHTQYF
TRBD1,TRBJ1-1,TRBV6-5,.,TGTGCCAGCTCCCACGGACAGGGCTTGAACACTGAAGCTTTCTTT,CASSHGQGLNTEAFF
.,TRBJ1-5,TRBV19,.,TGTGCCAGTAGACCAGGTTTGGAGGGTCAGCCCCAGCATTTT,CASRPGLEGQPQHF
.,TRBJ1-1,TRBV29-1,.,TGCAGCGTTGATCGGGGGGAAAAGTGGAACACTGAAGCTTTCTTT,CSVDRGEKWNTEAFF
.,TRBJ2-1,TRBV27,.,TGTGCCAGCAGTTTCAGCGGTCGAGAGCAGTTCTTC,CASSFSGREQFF
.,TRBJ1-1,TRBV5-4,.,TGTGCCAGCAGCTTGGTACCCGGGATAGGAAACACTGAAGCTTTCTTT,CASSLVPGIGNTEAFF
.,TRBJ2-7,TRBV6-1,.,TGTGCCAGCAGTGTTAGAGAGAACTACGAGCAGTACTTC,CASSVRENYEQYF
TRBD2,TRBJ2-1,TRBV2,.,TGTGCCAGCAGCGCTATTAGCGGGAATGAGCAGTTCTTC,CASSAISGNEQFF
TRBD2,TRBJ2-5,TRBV11-3,.,TGTGCCAGCAGCCGGGGGGGGCGTGAGACCCAGTACTTC,CASSRGGRETQYF
.,TRBJ1-2,TRBV5-6,.,TGTGCCAGCAGCTTGGAACAGGGACGGGCGTTCTATGGCTACACCTTC,CASSLEQGRAFYGYTF
.,TRBJ1-1,TRBV11-2,.,TGTGCCAGCAGCGCGGTCAAGTCGAGACTTGGGTCGACTGAAGCTTTCTTT,CASSAVKSRLGSTEAFF
TRBD1,TRBJ2-4,TRBV9,.,TGTGCCAGCACCCCGCGCACGGGACAGAAAAACATTCAGTACTTC,CASTPRTGQKNIQYF
.,TRBJ1-6,TRBV9,.,TGTGCCAGCAGCACTGGAGGGGGGGTGAAAAATTCCCCCCTCCACTTT,CASSTGGGVKNSPLHF
.,TRBJ2-3,TRBV7-2,.,TGTGCCAGCAGCTTAGACCTGAGGGGGGGCAGTCAGGATACGCAGTATTTT,CASSLDLRGGSQDTQYF
TRBD1,TRBJ2-3,TRBV5-1,.,TGCGCCAGCAGCGTGGGACAGGGGTCAGATACGCAGTATTTT,CASSVGQGSDTQYF
TRBD1,TRBJ2-3,TRBV5-6,.,TGTGCCAGCAGCTTGGTGACAGGGAGCACAGATACGCAGTATTTT,CASSLVTGSTDTQYF
.,TRBJ1-2,TRBV5-6,once,TGTGCCAGCAGCTTGGACAGCAACTATGGCTACACCTTC,CASSLDSNYGYTF
TRBD1,TRBJ2-7,TRBV2,.,TGTGCCAGCAGTGGGGACAGGGACGAGCAGTACTTC,CASSGDRDEQYF
.,TRBJ1-1,TRBV7-3,.,TGTGCCAGCAGCTTACGGGGGAGTGACACTGAAGCTTTCTTT,CASSLRGSDTEAFF
.,TRBJ2-7,TRBV5-4,.,TGTGCCAGCAGCTTGGGTAGGTCAGGCTACGAGCAGTACTTC,CASSLGRSGYEQYF
.,TRBJ2-6,TRBV7-9,.,TGTGCCAGCAGCGAGGTAGGCTCTGGGGCCAACGTCCTGACTTTC,CASSEVGSGANVLTF
TRBD1,TRBJ2-7,TRBV28,.,TGTGCCATCGATCGGACAGGCTCCTACGAGCAGTACTTC,CAIDRTGSYEQYF
TRBD1,TRBJ2-2,TRBV28,.,TGTGCCAGCAGTGTCCGACAGGGGACTAACACCGGGGAGCTGTTTTTT,CASSVRQGTNTGELFF
.,TRBJ2-7,TRBV12-5,.,TGTGCTACCGGGGGTTCGGAGCAGTACTTC,CATGGSEQYF
.,TRBJ1-5,TRBV19,.,TGTGCCAGTAGTATTCAGGCCTATAGCAATCAGCCCCAGCATTTT,CASSIQAYSNQPQHF
TRBD2,TRBJ2-7,TRBV5-6,.,TGTGCCAGCACCTCTGGGGCGGGAGGGCCGGGCAACGAGCAGTACTTC,CASTSGAGGPGNEQYF
TRBD1,TRBJ1-5,TRBV6-5,.,TGTGCCAGCAGCGACAGGGGCAATCAGCCCCAGCATTTT,CASSDRGNQPQHF
TRBD1,TRBJ1-5,TRBV6-6,.,TGTGCCAGCAGTTACTCGAGGGGGCTCGTGGAGCCCCAGCATTTT,CASSYSRGLVEPQHF
.,TRBJ1-3,TRBV7-9,.,TGTGCCAGCAGCCCAACAGGGTTCGGAAACACCATATATTTT,CASSPTGFGNTIYF
.,TRBJ1-5,TRBV2,.,TGTGCCAGCAGTACCAGGGTGGGGGGTCCCTACCCCCAGCATTTT,CASSTRVGGPYPQHF
.,TRBJ2-7,TRBV4-3,.,TGCGCCAGCAGCCAGGGGCAGGGCTACTACGAGCAGTACTTC,CASSQGQGYYEQYF
.,TRBJ2-3,TRBV20-1,once,TGCAGTGCTTGGGAGGATACGCAGTATTTT,CSAWEDTQYF
TRBD1,TRBJ2-1,TRBV10-1,.,TGCGCCAGCAGAGCCGGGACAGGGTCCCATGAGCAGTTCTTC,CASRAGTGSHEQFF
TRBD2,TRBJ2-4,TRBV7-9,.,TGTGCCAGCAGCTTAGGACTAGCGGGATTAAACATTCAGTACTTC,CASSLGLAGLNIQYF
TRBD1,TRBJ2-3,TRBV2,.,TGTGCCAGCAGGGGACAGTCAGATACGCAGTATTTT,CASRGQSDTQYF
TRBD1,TRBJ1-2,TRBV6-4,.,TGTGCCAGCAGTCAGGACAGGGCCCAGCGTGGCTACACCTTC,CASSQDRAQRGYTF
.,TRBJ1-1,TRBV10-3,once,TGTGCCATCAGTGTGCAGGGAACTGAAGCTTTCTTT,CAISVQGTEAFF
.,TRBJ2-7,TRBV28,.,TGTGCCAGCAGTTTCTCTAGCCTCGAGCAGTACTTC,CASSFSSLEQYF
.,TRBJ1-1,TRBV6-6,once,TGTGCCAGCAGTTACTCGGGCAGGGGTAACACTGAAGCTTTCTTT,CASSYSGRGNTEAFF
TRBD1,TRBJ1-2,TRBV11-3,.,TGTGCCAGCAGCTCCCCCACAGGGGGCTATGGCTACACCTTC,CASSSPTGGYGYTF
.,TRBJ2-2,TRBV7-8,.,TGTGCCAGCAGCTTAGGAGGAAACACCGGGGAGCTGTTTTTT,CASSLGGNTGELFF
TRBD1,TRBJ1-3,TRBV30,.,TGTGCCTGGAGTGGGGACAGGATAATTGGAAACACCATATATTTT,CAWSGDRIIGNTIYF
.,TRBJ2-7,TRBV5-4,.,TGTGCCAGCAGCTTGGAGAGGACAGAGCCCTACGAGCAGTACTTC,CASSLERTEPYEQYF
.,TRBJ1-5,TRBV5-5,.,TGTGCCAGCAGGGAAGCAGGGGGCAATCAGCCCCAGCATTTT,CASREAGGNQPQHF